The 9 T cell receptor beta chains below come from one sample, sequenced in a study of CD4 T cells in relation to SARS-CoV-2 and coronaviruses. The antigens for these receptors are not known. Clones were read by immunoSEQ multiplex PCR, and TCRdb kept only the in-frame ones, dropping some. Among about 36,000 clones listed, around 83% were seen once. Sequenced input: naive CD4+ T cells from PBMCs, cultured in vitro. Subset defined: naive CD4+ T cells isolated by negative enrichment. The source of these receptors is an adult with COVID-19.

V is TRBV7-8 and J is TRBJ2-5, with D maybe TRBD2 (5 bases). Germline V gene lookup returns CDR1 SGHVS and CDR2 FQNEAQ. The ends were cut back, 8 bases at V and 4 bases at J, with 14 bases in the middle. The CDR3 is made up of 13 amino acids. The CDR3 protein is CASRRGSSETQYF. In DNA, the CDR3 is TGTGCCAGCCGACGAGGGTCTTCAGAGACCCAGTACTTC.

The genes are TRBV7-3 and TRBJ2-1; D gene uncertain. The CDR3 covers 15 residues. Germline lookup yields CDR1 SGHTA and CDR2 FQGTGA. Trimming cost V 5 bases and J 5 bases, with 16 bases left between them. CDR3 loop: CASSPNSGSNNEQFF. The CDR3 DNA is TGTGCCAGCAGCCCCAATAGTGGAAGTAACAATGAGCAGTTCTTC.

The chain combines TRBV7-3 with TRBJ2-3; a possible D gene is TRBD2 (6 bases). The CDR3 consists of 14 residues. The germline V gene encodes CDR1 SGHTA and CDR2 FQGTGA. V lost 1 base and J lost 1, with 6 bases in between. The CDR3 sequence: CASSLREGTDTQYF. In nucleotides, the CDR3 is TGTGCCAGCAGCTTAAGGGAGGGCACAGATACGCAGTATTTT.

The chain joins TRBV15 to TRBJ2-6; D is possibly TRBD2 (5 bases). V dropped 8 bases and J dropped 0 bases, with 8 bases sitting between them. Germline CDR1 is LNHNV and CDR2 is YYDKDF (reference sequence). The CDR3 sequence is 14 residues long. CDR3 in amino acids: CATRTFSGANVLTF. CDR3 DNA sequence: TGTGCCACCCGGACTTTCTCTGGGGCCAACGTCCTGACTTTC.

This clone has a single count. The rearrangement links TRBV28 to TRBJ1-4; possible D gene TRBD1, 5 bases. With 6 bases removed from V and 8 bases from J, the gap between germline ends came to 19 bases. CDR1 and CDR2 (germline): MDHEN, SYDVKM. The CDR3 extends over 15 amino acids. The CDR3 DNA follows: TGTGCCAGCAGCTCTCCCCGGGGACTGCGAGAAAAACTGTTTTTT. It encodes CASSSPRGLREKLFF. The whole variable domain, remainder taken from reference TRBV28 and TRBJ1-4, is DVKVTQSSRYLVKRTGEKVFLECVQDMDHENMFWYRQDPGLGLRLIYFSYDVKMKEKGDIPEGYSVSREKKERFSLILESASTNQTSMYLCASSSPRGLREKLFFGSGTQLSVL.

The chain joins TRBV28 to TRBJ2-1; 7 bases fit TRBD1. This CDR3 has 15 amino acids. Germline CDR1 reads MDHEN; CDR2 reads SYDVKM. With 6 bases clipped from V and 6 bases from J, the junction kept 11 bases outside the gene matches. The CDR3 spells CASSERQGDGNEQFF. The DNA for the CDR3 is TGTGCCAGCAGCGAAAGACAGGGAGATGGCAATGAGCAGTTCTTC.

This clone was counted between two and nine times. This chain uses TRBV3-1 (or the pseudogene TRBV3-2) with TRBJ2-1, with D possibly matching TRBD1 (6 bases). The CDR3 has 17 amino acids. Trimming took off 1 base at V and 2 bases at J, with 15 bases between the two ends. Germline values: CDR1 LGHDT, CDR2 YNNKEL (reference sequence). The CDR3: CASSQGWSRGAYNEQFF. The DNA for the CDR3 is TGTGCCAGCAGCCAAGGGTGGTCCAGGGGTGCCTACAATGAGCAGTTCTTC.

The CDR3 nucleotides are TGTGCCAGCAGCCTCCCCGGAGGGCCCGGGAATGAGCAGTTCTTC. Residues: CASSLPGGPGNEQFF. The V gene is TRBV7-2, the J gene TRBJ2-1; TRBD2 is a possible D gene (6 bases). CDR1 is SGHTA and CDR2 is FQGNSA in the germline V gene. Trimming pared 5 bases from V and 7 bases from J, leaving 18 bases between. CDR3 size: 15 residues.

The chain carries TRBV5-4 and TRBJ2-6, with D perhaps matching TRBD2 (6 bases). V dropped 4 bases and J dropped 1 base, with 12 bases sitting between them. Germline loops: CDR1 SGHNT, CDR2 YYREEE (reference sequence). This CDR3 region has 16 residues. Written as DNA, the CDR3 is TGTGCCAGCAGCCCCCGTGGAGGGTCTGGGGCCAACGTCCTGACTTTC. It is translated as CASSPRGGSGANVLTF.